The clone carrying this T cell receptor beta chain was picked up a small number of times. V shed 7 bases, J shed 1 base, and the junction held 10 bases outside the gene matches. The V gene's germline CDR1 is MNHEY and CDR2 SMNVEV (reference sequence). CDR3 length equals 17 residues. The data are from a study of blood T cell repertoires in COVID-19. Overall study: PBMCs, B-cell-depleted T cells, or T cells provided the cDNA or gDNA that made up the material.

The protocol was immunoSEQ multiplex PCR, while the TCRdb copy is restricted to in-frame clones and leaves out a portion. The sample comprises 100,000 or so clones, just under 85% of which are singletons, and under 15% rests with the top ten. The TCR comes from a man aged 45-65 years with active or convalescent COVID-19. This chain joins TRBV27 and TRBJ2-1, with TRBD2 matching over 10 bases. What was sequenced was peripheral blood. DNA for the CDR3: TGTGCCAGCACCTCATACTTAGCGGGGGGTTCCTACAATGAGCAGTTCTTC. This codes for CASTSYLAGGSYNEQFF.